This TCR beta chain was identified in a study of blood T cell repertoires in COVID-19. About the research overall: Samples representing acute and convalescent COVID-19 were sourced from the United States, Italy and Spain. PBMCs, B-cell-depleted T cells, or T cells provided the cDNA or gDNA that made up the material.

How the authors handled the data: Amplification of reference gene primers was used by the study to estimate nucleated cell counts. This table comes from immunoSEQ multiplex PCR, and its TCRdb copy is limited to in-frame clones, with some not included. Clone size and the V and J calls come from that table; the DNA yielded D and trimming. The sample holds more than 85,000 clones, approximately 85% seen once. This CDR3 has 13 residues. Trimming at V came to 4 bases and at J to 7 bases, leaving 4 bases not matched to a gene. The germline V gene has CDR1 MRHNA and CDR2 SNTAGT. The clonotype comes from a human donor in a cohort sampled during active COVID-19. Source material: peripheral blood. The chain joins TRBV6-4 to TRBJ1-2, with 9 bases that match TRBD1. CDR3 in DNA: TGTGCCAGCAGTGCCGGGACAGGGTCTGGCTACACCTTC. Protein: CASSAGTGSGYTF.